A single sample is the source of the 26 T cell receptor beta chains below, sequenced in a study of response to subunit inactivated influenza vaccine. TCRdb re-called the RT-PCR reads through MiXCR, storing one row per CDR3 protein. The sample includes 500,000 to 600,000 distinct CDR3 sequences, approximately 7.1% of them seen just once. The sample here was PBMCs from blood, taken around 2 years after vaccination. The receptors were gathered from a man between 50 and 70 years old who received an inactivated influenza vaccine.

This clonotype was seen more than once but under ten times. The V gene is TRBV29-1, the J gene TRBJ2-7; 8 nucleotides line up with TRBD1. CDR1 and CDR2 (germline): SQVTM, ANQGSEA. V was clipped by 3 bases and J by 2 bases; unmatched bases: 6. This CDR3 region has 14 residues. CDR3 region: CSVEFGQGTYEQYF. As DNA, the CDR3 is TGCAGCGTTGAGTTCGGACAGGGTACCTACGAGCAGTACTTC.

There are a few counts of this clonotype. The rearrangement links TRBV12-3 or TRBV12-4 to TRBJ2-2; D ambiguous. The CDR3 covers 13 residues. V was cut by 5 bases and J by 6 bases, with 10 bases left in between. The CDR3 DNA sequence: TGTGCCAGCAGTCAACAGCTTCCCGGGGAGCTGTTTTTT. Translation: CASSQQLPGELFF.

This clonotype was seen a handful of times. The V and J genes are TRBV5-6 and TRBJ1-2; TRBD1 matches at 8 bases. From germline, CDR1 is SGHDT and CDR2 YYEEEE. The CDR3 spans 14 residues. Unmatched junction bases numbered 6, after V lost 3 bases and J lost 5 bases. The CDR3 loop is CASSSGTGTYGYTF. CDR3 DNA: TGTGCCAGCAGCTCCGGGACAGGAACATATGGCTACACCTTC.

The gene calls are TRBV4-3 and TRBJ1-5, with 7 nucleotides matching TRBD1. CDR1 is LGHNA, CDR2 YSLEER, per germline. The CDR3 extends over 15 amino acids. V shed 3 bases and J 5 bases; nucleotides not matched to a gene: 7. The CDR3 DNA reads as TGCGCCAGCAGCCAGGCCACCGGGACAGATCAGCCCCAGCATTTT. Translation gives CASSQATGTDQPQHF.

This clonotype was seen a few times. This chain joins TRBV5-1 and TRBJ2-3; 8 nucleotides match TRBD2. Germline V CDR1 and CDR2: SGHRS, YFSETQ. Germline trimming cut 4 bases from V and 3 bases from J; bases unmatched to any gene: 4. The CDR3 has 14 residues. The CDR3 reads CASSPTSVTDTQYF. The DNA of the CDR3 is TGCGCCAGCAGCCCGACTAGCGTAACAGATACGCAGTATTTT.

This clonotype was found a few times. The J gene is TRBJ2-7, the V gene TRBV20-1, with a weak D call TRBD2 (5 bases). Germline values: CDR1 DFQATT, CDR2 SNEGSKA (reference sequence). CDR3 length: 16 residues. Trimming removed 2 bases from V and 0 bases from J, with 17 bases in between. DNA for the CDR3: TGCAGTGCTAGATCGACTACGCCTCACTTCTCCTACGAGCAGTACTTC. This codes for CSARSTTPHFSYEQYF.

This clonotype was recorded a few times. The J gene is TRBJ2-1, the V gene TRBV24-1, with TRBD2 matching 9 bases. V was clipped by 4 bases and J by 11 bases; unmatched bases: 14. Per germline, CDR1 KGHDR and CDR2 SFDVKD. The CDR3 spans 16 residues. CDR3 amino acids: CATSEPEAGGTIKQFF. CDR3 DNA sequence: TGTGCCACCAGTGAACCTGAAGCGGGGGGTACTATTAAGCAGTTCTTC.

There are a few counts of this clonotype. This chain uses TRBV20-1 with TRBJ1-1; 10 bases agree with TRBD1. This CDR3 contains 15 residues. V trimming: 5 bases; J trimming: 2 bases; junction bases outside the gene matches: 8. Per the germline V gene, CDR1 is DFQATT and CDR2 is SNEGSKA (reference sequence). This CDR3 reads CSAWTRDRGNTEAFF. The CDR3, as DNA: TGCAGTGCTTGGACTCGGGACAGGGGAAACACTGAAGCTTTCTTT.

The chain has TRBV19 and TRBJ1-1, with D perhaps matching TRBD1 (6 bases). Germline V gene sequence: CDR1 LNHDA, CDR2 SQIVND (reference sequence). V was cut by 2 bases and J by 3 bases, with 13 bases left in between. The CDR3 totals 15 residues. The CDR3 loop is CASSIQQGTYTEAFF. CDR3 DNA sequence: TGTGCCAGTAGTATACAACAGGGAACCTACACTGAAGCTTTCTTT.

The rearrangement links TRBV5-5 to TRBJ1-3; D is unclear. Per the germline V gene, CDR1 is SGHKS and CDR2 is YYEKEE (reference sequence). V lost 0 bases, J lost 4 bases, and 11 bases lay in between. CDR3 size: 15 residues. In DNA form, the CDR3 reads TGTGCCAGCAGCTTGGCCCCGGTACGAGGAAACACCATATATTTT. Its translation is CASSLAPVRGNTIYF.

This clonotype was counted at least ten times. The CDR3 DNA is TGTGCCAGCAGCTTAGCTTTTAGCGCAGTTTACAATGAGCAGTTCTTC. Protein product: CASSLAFSAVYNEQFF. V is TRBV7-2 and J is TRBJ2-1; D is perhaps TRBD2 (5 bases). The V end was cut by 0 bases, the J end by 4 bases, with 13 bases between. CDR1 is SGHTA, CDR2 FQGNSA, per germline. This CDR3 is built from 16 residues.

This CDR3 reads CASSPSTRSAQYF. CDR3 DNA: TGTGCCAGCAGCCCTTCGACTCGAAGCGCGCAGTATTTT. The V call is TRBV7-2, the J call TRBJ2-3, with D unclear. The CDR3 has 13 residues. Trimming took off 5 bases at V and 10 bases at J, with 16 bases between the two ends. From germline, CDR1 is SGHTA and CDR2 FQGNSA.

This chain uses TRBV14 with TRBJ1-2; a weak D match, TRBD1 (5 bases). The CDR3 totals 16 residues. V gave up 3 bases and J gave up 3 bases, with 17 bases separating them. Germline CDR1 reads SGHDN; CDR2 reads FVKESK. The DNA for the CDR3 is TGTGCCAGCAGCCACTTACGCCCGGGACCAGACTATGGCTACACCTTC. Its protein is CASSHLRPGPDYGYTF.

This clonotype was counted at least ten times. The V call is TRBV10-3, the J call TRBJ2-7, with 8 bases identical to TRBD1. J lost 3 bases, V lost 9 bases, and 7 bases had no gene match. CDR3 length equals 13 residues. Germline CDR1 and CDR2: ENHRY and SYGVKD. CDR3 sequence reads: CAIANTGGYEQYF. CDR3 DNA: TGTGCCATTGCCAATACAGGGGGCTACGAGCAGTACTTC.

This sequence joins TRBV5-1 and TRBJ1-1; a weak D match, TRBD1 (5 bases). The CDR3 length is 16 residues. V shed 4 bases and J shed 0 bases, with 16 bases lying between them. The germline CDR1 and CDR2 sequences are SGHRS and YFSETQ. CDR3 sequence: CASSARTTSLNTEAFF. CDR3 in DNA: TGCGCCAGCAGCGCCAGGACAACGAGTCTGAACACTGAAGCTTTCTTT.

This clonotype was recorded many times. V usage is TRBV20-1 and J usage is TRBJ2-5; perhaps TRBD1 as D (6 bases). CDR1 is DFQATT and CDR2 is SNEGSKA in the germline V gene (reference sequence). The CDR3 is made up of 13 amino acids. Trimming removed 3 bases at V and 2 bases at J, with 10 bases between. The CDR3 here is CSASGDTQETQYF. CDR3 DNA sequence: TGCAGTGCTAGTGGGGACACGCAAGAGACCCAGTACTTC.

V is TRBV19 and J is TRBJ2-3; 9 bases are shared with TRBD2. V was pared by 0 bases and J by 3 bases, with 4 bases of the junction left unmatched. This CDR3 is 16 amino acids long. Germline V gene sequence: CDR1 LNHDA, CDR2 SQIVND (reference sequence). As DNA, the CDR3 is TGTGCCAGTAGTATAGACGCGGGGGGGCGAACAGATACGCAGTATTTT. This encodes CASSIDAGGRTDTQYF.

CDR3: CASKGTSGKWAKNIQYF. CDR3 in DNA: TGTGCCAGCAAAGGGACTAGCGGGAAATGGGCCAAAAACATTCAGTACTTC. The chain uses TRBV25-1 and TRBJ2-4; 13 positions match TRBD2. The CDR3 runs to 17 residues. V shed 7 bases, J shed 1 base, and the junction held 7 bases outside the gene matches. The germline gives CDR1 MGHDK, CDR2 SYGVNS.

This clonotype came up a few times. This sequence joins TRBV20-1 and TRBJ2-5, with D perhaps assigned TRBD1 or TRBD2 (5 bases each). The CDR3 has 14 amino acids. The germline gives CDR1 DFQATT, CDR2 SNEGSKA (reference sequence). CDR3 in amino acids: CGGRFFGKSETQYF. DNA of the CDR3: TGCGGGGGAAGGTTCTTCGGAAAGTCGGAGACCCAGTACTTC.

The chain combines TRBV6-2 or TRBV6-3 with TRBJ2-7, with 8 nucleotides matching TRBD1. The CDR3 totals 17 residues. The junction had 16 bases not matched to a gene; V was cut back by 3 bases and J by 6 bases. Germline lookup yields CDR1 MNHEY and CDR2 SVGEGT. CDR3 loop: CASSYFPGGDGVSEQYF. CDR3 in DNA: TGTGCCAGCAGTTATTTCCCAGGGGGCGATGGAGTCTCCGAGCAGTACTTC.

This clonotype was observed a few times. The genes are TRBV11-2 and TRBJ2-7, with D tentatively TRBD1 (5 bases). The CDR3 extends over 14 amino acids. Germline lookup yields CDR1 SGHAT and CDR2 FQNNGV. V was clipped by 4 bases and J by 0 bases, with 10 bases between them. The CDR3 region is CASSSSRASYEQYF. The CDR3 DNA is TGTGCCAGCAGCTCCAGCAGGGCCTCCTACGAGCAGTACTTC.

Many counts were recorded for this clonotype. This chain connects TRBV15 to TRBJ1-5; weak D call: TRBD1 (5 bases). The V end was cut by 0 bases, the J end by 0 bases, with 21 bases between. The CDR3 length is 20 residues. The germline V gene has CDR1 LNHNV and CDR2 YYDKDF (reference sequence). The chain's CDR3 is CATSRDGVSRERFSNQPQHF. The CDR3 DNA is TGTGCCACCAGCAGAGATGGAGTTTCCAGGGAAAGATTTAGCAATCAGCCCCAGCATTTT.

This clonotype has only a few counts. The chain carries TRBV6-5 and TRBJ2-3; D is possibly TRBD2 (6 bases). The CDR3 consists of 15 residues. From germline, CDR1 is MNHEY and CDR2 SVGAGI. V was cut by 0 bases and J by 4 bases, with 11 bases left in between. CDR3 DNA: TGTGCCAGCAGTTACTCGGGGGGAGCCCCAGATACGCAGTATTTT. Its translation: CASSYSGGAPDTQYF.

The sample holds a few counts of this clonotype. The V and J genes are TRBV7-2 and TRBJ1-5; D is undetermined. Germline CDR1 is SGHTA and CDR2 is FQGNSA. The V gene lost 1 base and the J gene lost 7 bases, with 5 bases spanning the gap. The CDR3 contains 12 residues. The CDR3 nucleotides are TGTGCCAGCAGCTTAGATGAGCAGCCCCAGCATTTT. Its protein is CASSLDEQPQHF.

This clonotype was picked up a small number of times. This CDR3 reads CASSIQPNTEAFF. The DNA for the CDR3 is TGTGCCAGCAGCATACAGCCGAACACTGAAGCTTTCTTT. The chain couples TRBV7-9 to TRBJ1-1; D remains ambiguous. The CDR3 is 13 amino acids. V lost 5 bases, J lost 1 base, and 8 bases lay in between. Germline-derived CDR1 and CDR2 are SEHNR and FQNEAQ (reference sequence).

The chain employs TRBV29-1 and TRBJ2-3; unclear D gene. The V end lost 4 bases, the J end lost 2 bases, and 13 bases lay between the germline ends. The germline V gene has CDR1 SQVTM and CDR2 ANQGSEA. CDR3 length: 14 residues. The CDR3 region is CSVGWGNPTDTQYF. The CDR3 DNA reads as TGCAGCGTTGGATGGGGAAACCCCACAGATACGCAGTATTTT.